This T cell receptor beta chain was profiled in a study of blood T cell repertoires in COVID-19. Study information: COVID-19 samples, acute and convalescent, were from the United States, Italy and Spain.

Trimming left V 0 bases short and J 7 bases short, with 10 bases between. In germline, CDR1 is SGHVS, CDR2 FQNEAQ. CDR3 length: 14 residues. Data came from immunoSEQ multiplex PCR; TCRdb stores just in-frame clones and leaves some out. The sample records 76,000 or so clones, around 88% being singletons. Input material: peripheral blood. The rearrangement joins TRBV7-8 to TRBJ1-5; D perhaps matches TRBD1 (6 bases). The TCR sequence derives from a man aged 25 to 40 with acute or convalescent COVID-19. CDR3 coding DNA: TGTGCCAGCAGCTTAGCGGGGGCGAGGCAGCCCCAGCATTTT. The encoded protein is CASSLAGARQPQHF.